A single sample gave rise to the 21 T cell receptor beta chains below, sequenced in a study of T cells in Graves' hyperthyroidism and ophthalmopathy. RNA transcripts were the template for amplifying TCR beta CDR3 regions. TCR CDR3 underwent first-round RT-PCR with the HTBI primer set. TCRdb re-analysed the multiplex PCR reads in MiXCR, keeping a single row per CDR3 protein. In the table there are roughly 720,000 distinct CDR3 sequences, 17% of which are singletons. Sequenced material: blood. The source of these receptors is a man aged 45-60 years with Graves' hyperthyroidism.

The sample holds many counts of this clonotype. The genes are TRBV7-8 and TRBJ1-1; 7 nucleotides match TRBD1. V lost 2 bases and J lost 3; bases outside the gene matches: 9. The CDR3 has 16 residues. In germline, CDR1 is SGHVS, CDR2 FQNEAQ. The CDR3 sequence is CASSLSRRGLYTEAFF. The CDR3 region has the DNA TGTGCCAGCAGCTTATCTAGGAGGGGGCTGTACACTGAAGCTTTCTTT.

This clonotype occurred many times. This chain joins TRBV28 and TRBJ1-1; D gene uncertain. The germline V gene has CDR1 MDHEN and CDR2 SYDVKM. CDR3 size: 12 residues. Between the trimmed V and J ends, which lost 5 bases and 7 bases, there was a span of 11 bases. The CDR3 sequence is CASSLKIREAFF. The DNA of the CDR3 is TGTGCCAGCAGTCTAAAGATCCGTGAAGCTTTCTTT.

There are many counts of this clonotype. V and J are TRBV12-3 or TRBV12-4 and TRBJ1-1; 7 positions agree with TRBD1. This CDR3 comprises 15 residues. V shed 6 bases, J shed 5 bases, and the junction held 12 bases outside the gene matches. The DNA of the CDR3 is TGTGCCAGCAGAAAAACCGGGACAGCGGGAACTGAAGCTTTCTTT. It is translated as CASRKTGTAGTEAFF.

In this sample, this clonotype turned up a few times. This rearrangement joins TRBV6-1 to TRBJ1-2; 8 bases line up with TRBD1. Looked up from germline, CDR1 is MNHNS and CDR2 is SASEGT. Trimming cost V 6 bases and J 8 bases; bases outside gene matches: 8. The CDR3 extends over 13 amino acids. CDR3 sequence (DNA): TGTGCCAGCAGACAGACAGGGGAGTGGGGCTACACCTTC. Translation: CASRQTGEWGYTF.

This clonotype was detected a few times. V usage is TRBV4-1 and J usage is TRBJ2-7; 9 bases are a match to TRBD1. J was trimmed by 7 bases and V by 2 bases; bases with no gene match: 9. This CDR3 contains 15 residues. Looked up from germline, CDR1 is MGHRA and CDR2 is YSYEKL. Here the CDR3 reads CASSQTGGASREQYF. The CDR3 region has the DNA TGCGCCAGCAGCCAAACAGGGGGCGCCTCTAGGGAGCAGTACTTC.

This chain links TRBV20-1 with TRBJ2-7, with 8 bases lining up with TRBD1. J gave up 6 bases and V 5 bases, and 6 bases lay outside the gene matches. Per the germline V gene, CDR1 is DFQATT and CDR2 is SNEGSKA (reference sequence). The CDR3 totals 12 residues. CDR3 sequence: CSADQGASEQYF. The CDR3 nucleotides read TGCAGTGCTGACCAGGGGGCAAGCGAGCAGTACTTC.

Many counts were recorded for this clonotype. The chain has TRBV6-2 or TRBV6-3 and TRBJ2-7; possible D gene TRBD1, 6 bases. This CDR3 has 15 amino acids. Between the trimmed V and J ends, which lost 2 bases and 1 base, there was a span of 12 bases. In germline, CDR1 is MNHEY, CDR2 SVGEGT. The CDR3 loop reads CASSYPTGLSYEQYF. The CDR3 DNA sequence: TGTGCCAGCAGTTACCCGACAGGATTATCCTACGAGCAGTACTTC.

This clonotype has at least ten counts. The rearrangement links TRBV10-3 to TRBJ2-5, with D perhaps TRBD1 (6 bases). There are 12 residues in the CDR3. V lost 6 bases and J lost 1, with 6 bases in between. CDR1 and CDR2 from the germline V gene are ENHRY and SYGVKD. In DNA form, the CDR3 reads TGTGCCATCAGGGACAGCCAAGAGACCCAGTACTTC. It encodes CAIRDSQETQYF.

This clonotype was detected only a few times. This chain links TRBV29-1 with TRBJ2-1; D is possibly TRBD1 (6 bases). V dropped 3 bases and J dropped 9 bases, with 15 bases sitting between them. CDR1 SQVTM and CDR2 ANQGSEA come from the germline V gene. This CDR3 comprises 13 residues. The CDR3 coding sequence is TGCAGCGTTGATGCCAGGGGATTGGGTGAGCAGTTCTTC. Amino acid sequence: CSVDARGLGEQFF.

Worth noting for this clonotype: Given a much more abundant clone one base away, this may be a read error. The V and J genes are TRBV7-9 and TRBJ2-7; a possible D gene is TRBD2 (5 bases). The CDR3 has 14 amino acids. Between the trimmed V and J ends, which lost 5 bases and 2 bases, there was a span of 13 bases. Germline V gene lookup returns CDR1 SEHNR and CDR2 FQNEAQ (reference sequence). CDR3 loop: CASSPRNGTYEQYF. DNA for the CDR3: TGTGCCAGCAGCCCTCGGAACGGGACCTACGAGCAGTACTTC.

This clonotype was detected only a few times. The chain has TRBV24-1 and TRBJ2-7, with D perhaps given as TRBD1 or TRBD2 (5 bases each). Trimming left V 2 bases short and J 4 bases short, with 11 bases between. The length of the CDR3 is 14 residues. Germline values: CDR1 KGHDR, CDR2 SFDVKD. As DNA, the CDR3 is TGTGCCACCAGTGATTCCGGGGCCGGTTACGAGCAGTACTTC. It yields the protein CATSDSGAGYEQYF.

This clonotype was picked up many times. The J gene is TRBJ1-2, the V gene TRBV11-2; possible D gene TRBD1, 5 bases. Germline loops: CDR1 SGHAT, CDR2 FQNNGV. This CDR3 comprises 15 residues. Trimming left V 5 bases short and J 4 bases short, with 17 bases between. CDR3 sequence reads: CASSETVSQGYGYTF. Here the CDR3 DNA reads TGTGCCAGCAGCGAGACCGTATCCCAGGGCTATGGCTACACCTTC.

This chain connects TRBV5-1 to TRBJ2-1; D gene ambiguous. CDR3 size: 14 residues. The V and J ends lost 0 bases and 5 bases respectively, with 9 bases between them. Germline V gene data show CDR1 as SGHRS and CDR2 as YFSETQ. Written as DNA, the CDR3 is TGCGCCAGCAGCTTGGGGCAGTTTGACAATGAGCAGTTCTTC. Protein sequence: CASSLGQFDNEQFF.

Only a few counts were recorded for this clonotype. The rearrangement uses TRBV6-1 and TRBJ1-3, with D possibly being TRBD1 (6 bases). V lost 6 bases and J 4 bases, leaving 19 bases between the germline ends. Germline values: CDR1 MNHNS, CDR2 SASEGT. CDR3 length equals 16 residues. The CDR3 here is CASSSGTSSRGNTIYF. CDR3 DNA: TGTGCCAGCAGCTCCGGGACATCTTCCAGGGGAAACACCATATATTTT.

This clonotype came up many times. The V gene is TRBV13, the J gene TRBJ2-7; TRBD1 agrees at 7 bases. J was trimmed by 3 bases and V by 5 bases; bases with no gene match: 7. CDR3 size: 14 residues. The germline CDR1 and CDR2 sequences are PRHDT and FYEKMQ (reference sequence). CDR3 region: CASSPQGQFYEQYF. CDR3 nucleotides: TGTGCCAGCAGCCCACAGGGACAGTTCTACGAGCAGTACTTC.

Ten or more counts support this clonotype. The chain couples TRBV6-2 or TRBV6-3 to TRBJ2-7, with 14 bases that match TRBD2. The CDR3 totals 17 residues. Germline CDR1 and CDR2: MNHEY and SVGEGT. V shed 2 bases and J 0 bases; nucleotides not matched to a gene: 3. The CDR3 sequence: CASSYGTSGSSSYEQYF. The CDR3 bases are TGTGCCAGCAGTTACGGGACTAGCGGGAGTAGCTCCTACGAGCAGTACTTC.

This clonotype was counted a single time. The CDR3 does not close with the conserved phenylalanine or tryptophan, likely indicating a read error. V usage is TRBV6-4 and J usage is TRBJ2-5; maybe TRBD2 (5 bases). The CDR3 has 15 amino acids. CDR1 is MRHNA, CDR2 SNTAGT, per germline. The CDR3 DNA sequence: TGTGCCAGCAGTTACTCGGCCGGGGTTGGAGAGACCCAGTACGTC. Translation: CASSYSAGVGETQYV.

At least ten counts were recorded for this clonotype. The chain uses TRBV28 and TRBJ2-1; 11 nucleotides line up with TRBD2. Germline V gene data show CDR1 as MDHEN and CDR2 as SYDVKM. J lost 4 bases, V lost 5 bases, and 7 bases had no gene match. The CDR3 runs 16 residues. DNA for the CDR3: TGTGCCAGCAGTGGCACGACTAGCGGGAATTACAATGAGCAGTTCTTC. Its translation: CASSGTTSGNYNEQFF.

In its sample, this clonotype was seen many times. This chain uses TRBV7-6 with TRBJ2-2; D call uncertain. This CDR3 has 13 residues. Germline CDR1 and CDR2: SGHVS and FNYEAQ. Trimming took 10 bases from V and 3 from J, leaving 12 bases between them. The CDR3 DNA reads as TGTGCCACGCGGCCAGGATACACCGGGGAGCTGTTTTTT. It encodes CATRPGYTGELFF.

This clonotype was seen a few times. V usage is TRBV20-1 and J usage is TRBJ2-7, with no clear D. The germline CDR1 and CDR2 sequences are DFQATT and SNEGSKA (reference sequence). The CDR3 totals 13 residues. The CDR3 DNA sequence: TGCAATGCGAAAGGAGCGAGGATCTACGAGCAGTACTTC. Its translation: CNAKGARIYEQYF.

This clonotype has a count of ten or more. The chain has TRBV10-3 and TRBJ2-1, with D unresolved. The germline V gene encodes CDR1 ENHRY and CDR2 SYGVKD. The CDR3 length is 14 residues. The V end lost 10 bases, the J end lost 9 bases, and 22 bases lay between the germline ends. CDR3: CATSERDSATEQFF. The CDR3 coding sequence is TGTGCCACCTCTGAGCGCGACTCGGCGACTGAGCAGTTCTTC.